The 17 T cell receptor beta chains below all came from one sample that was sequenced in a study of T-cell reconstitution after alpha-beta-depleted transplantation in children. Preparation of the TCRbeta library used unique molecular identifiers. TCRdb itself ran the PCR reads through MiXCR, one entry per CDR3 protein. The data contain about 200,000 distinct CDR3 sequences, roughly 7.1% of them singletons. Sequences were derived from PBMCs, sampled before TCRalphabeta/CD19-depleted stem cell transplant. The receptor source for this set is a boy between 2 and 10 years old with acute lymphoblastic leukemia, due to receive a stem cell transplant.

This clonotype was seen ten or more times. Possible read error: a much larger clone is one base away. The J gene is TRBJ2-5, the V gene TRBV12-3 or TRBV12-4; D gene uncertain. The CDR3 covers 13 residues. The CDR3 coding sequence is TGTGCCATCAGTTTGGTTTCTGGAGAGACCCAGTACTTC. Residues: CAISLVSGETQYF.

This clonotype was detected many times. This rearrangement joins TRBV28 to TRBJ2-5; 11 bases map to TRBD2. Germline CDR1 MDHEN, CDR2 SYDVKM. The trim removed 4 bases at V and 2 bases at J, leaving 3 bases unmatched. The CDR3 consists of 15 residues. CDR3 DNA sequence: TGTGCCAGCAGTTCCCGGACTAGCGGGCAAGAGACCCAGTACTTC. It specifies CASSSRTSGQETQYF.

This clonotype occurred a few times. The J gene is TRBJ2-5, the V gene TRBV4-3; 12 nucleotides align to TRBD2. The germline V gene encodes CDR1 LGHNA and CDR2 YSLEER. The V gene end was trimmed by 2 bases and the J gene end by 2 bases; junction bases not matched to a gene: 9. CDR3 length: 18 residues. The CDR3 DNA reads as TGCGCCAGCAGCCAACATAGCCTAGCGGGAGGGCGGCAAGAGACCCAGTACTTC. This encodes CASSQHSLAGGRQETQYF.

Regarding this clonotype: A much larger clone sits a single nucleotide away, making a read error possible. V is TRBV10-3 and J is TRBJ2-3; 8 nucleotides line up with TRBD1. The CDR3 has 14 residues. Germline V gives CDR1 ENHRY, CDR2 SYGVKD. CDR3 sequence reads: CPISSGGASDTQYF. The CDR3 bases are TGTCCCATCAGTTCAGGGGGCGCCTCAGATACGCAGTATTTT.

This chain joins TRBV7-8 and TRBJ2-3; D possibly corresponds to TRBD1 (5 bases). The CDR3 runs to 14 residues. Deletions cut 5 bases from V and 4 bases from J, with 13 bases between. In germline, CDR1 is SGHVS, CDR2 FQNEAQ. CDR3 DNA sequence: TGTGCCAGCAGCGCCAGGGATAGAGCAGATACGCAGTATTTT. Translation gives CASSARDRADTQYF.

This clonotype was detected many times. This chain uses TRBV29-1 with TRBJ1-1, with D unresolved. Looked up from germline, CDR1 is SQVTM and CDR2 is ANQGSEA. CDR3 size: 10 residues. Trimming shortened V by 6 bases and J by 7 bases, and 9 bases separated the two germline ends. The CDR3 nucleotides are TGCAGCGTGAACACGGTTGAAGCTTTCTTT. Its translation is CSVNTVEAFF.

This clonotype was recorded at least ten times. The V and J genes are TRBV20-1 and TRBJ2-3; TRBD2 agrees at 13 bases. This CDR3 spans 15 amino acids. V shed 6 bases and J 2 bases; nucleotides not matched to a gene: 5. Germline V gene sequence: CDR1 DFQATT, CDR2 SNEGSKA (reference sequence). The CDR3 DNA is TGCAGTGCCCAGACTAGCGGGGGGTTCACAGATACGCAGTATTTT. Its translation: CSAQTSGGFTDTQYF.

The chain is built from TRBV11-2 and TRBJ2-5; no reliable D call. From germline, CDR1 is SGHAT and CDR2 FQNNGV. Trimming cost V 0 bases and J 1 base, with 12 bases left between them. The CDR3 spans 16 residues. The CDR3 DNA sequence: TGTGCCAGCAGCTTAGATACAGTGCCGACCCAAGAGACCCAGTACTTC. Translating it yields CASSLDTVPTQETQYF. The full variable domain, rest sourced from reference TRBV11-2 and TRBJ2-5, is EAGVAQSPRYKIIEKRQSVAFWCNPISGHATLYWYQQILGQGPKLLIQFQNNGVVDDSQLPKDRFSAERLKGVDSTLKIQPAKLEDSAVYLCASSLDTVPTQETQYFGPGTRLLVL.

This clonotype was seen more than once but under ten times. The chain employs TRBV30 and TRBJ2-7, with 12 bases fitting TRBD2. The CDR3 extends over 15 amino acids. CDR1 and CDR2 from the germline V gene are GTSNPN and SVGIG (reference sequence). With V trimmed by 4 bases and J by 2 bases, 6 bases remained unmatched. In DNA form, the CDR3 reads TGTGCCTGGATTCCCGGACTAGCGGGGCCCTACGAGCAGTACTTC. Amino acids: CAWIPGLAGPYEQYF.

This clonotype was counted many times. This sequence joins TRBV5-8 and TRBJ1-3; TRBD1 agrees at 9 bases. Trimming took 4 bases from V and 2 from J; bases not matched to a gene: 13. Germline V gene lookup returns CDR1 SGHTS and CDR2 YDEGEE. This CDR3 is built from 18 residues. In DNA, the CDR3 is TGTGCCAGCAGCACCGGTACAGGGGGCTCTTGGGCTGGAAACACCATATATTTT. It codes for CASSTGTGGSWAGNTIYF.

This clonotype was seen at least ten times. DNA of the CDR3: TGCAGTGCTAGATTTATTCAGGGATCAGATACGCAGTATTTT. This sequence encodes CSARFIQGSDTQYF. The chain couples TRBV20-1 to TRBJ2-3; a weak D match, TRBD1 (5 bases). V was pared by 2 bases and J by 4 bases, with 13 bases between. The germline gives CDR1 DFQATT, CDR2 SNEGSKA (reference sequence). The CDR3 spans 14 residues.

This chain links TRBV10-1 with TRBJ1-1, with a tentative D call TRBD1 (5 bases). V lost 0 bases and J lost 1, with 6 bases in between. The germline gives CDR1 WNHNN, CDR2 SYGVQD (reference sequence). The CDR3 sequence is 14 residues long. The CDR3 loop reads CASSESGGNTEAFF. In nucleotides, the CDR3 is TGCGCCAGCAGTGAGTCGGGGGGGAACACTGAAGCTTTCTTT.

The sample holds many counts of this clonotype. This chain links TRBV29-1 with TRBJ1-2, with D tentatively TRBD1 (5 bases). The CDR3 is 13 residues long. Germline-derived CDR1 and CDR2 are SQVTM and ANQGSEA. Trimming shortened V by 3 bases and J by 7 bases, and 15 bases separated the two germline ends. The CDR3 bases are TGCAGCGTTGACCCTCCAGGGTCGGGTGGCTACACCTTC. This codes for CSVDPPGSGGYTF. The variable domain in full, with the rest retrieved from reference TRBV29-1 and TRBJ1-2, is SAVISQKPSRDICQRGTSLTIQCQVDSQVTMMFWYRQQPGQSLTLIATANQGSEATYESGFVIDKFPISRPNLTFSTLTVSNMSPEDSSIYLCSVDPPGSGGYTFGSGTRLTVV.

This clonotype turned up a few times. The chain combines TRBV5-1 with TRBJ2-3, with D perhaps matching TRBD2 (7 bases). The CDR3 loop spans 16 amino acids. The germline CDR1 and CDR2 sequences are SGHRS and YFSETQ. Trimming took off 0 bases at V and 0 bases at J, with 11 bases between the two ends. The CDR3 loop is CASSLVSGGSTDTQYF. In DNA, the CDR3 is TGCGCCAGCAGCTTGGTGTCGGGGGGCAGCACAGATACGCAGTATTTT.

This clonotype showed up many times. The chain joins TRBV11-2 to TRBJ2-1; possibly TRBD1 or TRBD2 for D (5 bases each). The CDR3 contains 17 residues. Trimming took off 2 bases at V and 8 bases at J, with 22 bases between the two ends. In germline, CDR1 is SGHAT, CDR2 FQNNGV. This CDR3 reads CASSLTRPRTGGYEQFF. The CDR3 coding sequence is TGTGCCAGCAGCTTAACCCGCCCGAGGACTGGGGGATATGAGCAGTTCTTC.

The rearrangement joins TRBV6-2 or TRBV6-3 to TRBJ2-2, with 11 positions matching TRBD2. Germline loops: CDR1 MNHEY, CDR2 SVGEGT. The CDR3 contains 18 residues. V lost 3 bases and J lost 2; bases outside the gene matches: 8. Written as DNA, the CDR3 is TGTGCCAGCAGTTATGGTCTAGCGGGGGGATTAAACACCGGGGAGCTGTTTTTT. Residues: CASSYGLAGGLNTGELFF.

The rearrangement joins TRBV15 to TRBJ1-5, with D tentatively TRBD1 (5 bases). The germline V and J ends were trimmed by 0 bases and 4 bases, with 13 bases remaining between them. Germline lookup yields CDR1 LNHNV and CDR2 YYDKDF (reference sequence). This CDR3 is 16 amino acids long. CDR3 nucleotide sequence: TGTGCCACCAGCAGAGATGCGGGGCAGGGAAATCAGCCCCAGCATTTT. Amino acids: CATSRDAGQGNQPQHF. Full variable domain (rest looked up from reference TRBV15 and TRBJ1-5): DAMVIQNPRYQVTQFGKPVTLSCSQTLNHNVMYWYQQKSSQAPKLLFHYYDKDFNNEADTPDNFQSRRPNTSFCFLDIRSPGLGDTAMYLCATSRDAGQGNQPQHFGDGTRLSIL.